One and the same sample provided the 21 T cell receptor beta chains below, sequenced in a study of T cells after yellow fever vaccination. TCRdb re-derived calls from the 5' RACE reads in MiXCR, one entry per CDR3 protein. The sample consists of some 150,000 distinct CDR3 sequences, approximately 6.6% of them appearing once. The sample here was CD4+ T cells sorted from PBMCs, taken 10 days after the yellow fever booster vaccination. These receptors were obtained from a man aged 25 to 40 who received the YFV17D yellow fever vaccine.

In this sample, this clonotype turned up a few times. The J gene is TRBJ2-4, the V gene TRBV12-3 or TRBV12-4, with D perhaps TRBD1 or TRBD2 (5 bases each). V was trimmed by 6 bases and J by 4 bases, leaving 16 bases between them. The CDR3 is made up of 15 amino acids. This chain's CDR3 is CASSRRDGTKNIQYF. The CDR3 bases are TGTGCCAGCAGCCGCCGGGACGGTACGAAAAACATTCAGTACTTC.

This clonotype was recorded many times. The chain has TRBV7-3 and TRBJ2-3; 7 bases line up with TRBD2. The CDR3 extends over 14 amino acids. The trim removed 5 bases at V and 2 bases at J, leaving 4 bases unmatched. CDR1 is SGHTA, CDR2 FQGTGA, per germline. CDR3 amino acids: CASSPRLATDTQYF. Written as DNA, the CDR3 is TGTGCCAGCAGCCCCCGACTAGCCACAGATACGCAGTATTTT. The entire variable domain, with the rest obtained from reference TRBV7-3 and TRBJ2-3, is as follows: GAGVSQTPSNKVTEKGKYVELRCDPISGHTALYWYRQSLGQGPEFLIYFQGTGAADDSGLPNDRFFAVRPEGSVSTLKIQRTERGDSAVYLCASSPRLATDTQYFGPGTRLTVL.

The chain has TRBV20-1 and TRBJ2-7, with TRBD2 matching over 11 bases. Germline V gene sequence: CDR1 DFQATT, CDR2 SNEGSKA (reference sequence). CDR3 length equals 17 residues. Germline trimming cut 5 bases from V and 4 bases from J; bases unmatched to any gene: 16. Here the CDR3 reads CSAGRLAGGTDLYEQYF. The CDR3 DNA follows: TGCAGTGCTGGTAGGCTAGCGGGAGGCACGGACCTATACGAGCAGTACTTC.

There are many counts of this clonotype. The chain joins TRBV12-3 or TRBV12-4 to TRBJ2-5, with 12 bases matching TRBD2. The V and J ends lost 5 bases and 4 bases, in that order; junction bases with no gene match: 2. This CDR3 has 14 residues. In DNA form, the CDR3 reads TGTGCCAGCAGTGTGACTAGCGGGAGAGAGACCCAGTACTTC. As protein: CASSVTSGRETQYF.

This clonotype was recorded at least ten times. DNA for the CDR3: TGCGCCAGCAGCTGGAATCAGGGGGCAAGAGAGACCCAGTACTTC. It yields the protein CASSWNQGARETQYF. The gene calls are TRBV5-1 and TRBJ2-5; 8 nucleotides line up with TRBD1. This CDR3 region has 15 residues. The germline V gene encodes CDR1 SGHRS and CDR2 YFSETQ. Trimming at V came to 3 bases and at J to 4 bases, leaving 8 bases not matched to a gene.

This clonotype has only a few counts. The chain joins TRBV27 to TRBJ2-1, with 14 positions matching TRBD2. Germline trimming cut 5 bases from V and 9 bases from J; bases unmatched to any gene: 9. CDR3 length equals 16 residues. The germline gives CDR1 MNHEY, CDR2 SMNVEV (reference sequence). CDR3 in DNA: TGTGCCAGCAGTAACCCGCCGGGACTAGCGGGAGTTGAGCAGTTCTTC. This translates into CASSNPPGLAGVEQFF.

A note on this clonotype: This may arise from a read error, as a much more abundant clone is one base away. V is TRBV7-3 and J is TRBJ2-1; D is unresolved. There are 14 residues in the CDR3. Germline assignment: CDR1 SGHTA and CDR2 FQGTGA. Trimming stripped 6 bases from V and 6 bases from J, with 15 bases between. CDR3 amino acids: CASSGTVFSNEQFF. The CDR3 region has the DNA TGTGCCAGCAGTGGTACCGTATTTTCCAATGAGCAGTTCTTC.

This clonotype was picked up many times. CDR3 sequence: CASSPARGPPYEQYF. The CDR3, as DNA: TGCGCCAGCAGTCCCGCGAGGGGTCCCCCCTACGAGCAGTACTTC. The chain links TRBV4-1 to TRBJ2-7; D may match TRBD1 or TRBD2 (5 bases each). Trimming removed 6 bases at V and 2 bases at J, with 17 bases between. The CDR3 covers 15 residues. Per the germline V gene, CDR1 is MGHRA and CDR2 is YSYEKL.

This clonotype was counted at least ten times. The V gene is TRBV18, the J gene TRBJ2-5; no reliable D call. V lost 3 bases, J lost 5 bases, and 7 bases lay in between. The CDR3 runs 12 residues. Germline loops: CDR1 KGHSH, CDR2 LQKENI. This CDR3 is CASSPQSETQYF. As DNA, the CDR3 is TGTGCCAGCTCACCGCAGTCGGAGACCCAGTACTTC.

This clonotype was counted ten times or more. The gene calls are TRBV6-5 and TRBJ2-1, with TRBD1 identical over 7 bases. The CDR3 contains 12 residues. Trimming cost V 5 bases and J 8 bases; bases outside gene matches: 3. Germline values: CDR1 MNHEY, CDR2 SVGAGI. The CDR3 spells CASSNTGDEQFF. CDR3 bases: TGTGCCAGCAGTAACACAGGGGATGAGCAGTTCTTC.

This clonotype was recorded many times. This chain joins TRBV2 and TRBJ1-1; possible D gene TRBD1, 5 bases. The germline V and J ends were trimmed by 4 bases and 3 bases, with 9 bases remaining between them. Germline V gene sequence: CDR1 SNHLY, CDR2 FYNNEI. The CDR3 is made up of 13 amino acids. The CDR3 bases are TGTGCCAGCAGTGGGGGCTGGGACACTGAAGCTTTCTTT. Its protein product is CASSGGWDTEAFF.

This clonotype was observed at least ten times. This chain connects TRBV4-3 to TRBJ1-6; D is uncertain. CDR1 is LGHNA, CDR2 YSLEER, per germline. CDR3 length equals 15 residues. Trimming pared 3 bases from V and 4 bases from J, leaving 10 bases between. The CDR3 spells CASSHDGRYNSPLHF. The CDR3 region has the DNA TGCGCCAGCAGCCACGACGGACGATATAATTCACCCCTCCACTTT.

The sample holds many counts of this clonotype. The rearrangement uses TRBV7-2 and TRBJ2-1; TRBD2 aligns across 7 bases. From germline, CDR1 is SGHTA and CDR2 FQGNSA. V lost 5 bases to trimming and J lost 0 bases; unmatched junction nucleotides: 4. CDR3 length equals 15 residues. The CDR3 bases are TGTGCCAGCAGCCGTAGCGGGCACTCCTACAATGAGCAGTTCTTC. Amino acids: CASSRSGHSYNEQFF.

For this clonotype: A read error is possible here, since a much larger clone lies one base away. This sequence joins TRBV20-1 and TRBJ2-6; 9 nucleotides match TRBD1. The V segment lost 6 bases and the J segment 2 bases; nucleotides outside the gene matches: 5. The length of the CDR3 is 15 residues. The germline CDR1 and CDR2 sequences are DFQATT and SNEGSKA (reference sequence). The CDR3 bases are TGCAGTGCCCACAGACAGGGGGCTGGGGCCAACGTCCTGACTTTC. This sequence encodes CSAHRQGAGANVLTF.

This clonotype was seen ten or more times. The rearrangement joins TRBV20-1 to TRBJ1-3; D is unresolved. The V end lost 3 bases, the J end lost 0 bases, and 9 bases lay between the germline ends. Germline values: CDR1 DFQATT, CDR2 SNEGSKA (reference sequence). The CDR3 loop spans 14 amino acids. The CDR3, as DNA: TGCAGTGCTAGGCGAAGCCACTCTGGAAACACCATATATTTT. The encoded protein is CSARRSHSGNTIYF.

Many counts were recorded for this clonotype. This chain links TRBV14 with TRBJ1-1, with D possibly TRBD1 on 5 matching bases. Germline-derived CDR1 and CDR2 are SGHDN and FVKESK. V was shortened by 6 bases and J by 5 bases, with 13 bases between the two germline ends. This CDR3 spans 13 amino acids. The CDR3 DNA sequence: TGTGCCAGCAGAGCTCAGGGAGAGACTGAAGCTTTCTTT. Protein product: CASRAQGETEAFF.

This clonotype has at least ten counts. The rearrangement uses TRBV5-1 and TRBJ2-4; D might be TRBD2 (6 bases). V was pared by 4 bases and J by 6 bases, with 17 bases between. The CDR3 contains 15 residues. CDR1 and CDR2 (germline): SGHRS, YFSETQ. The CDR3 is CASSPREMIGNIQYF. The CDR3 DNA reads as TGCGCCAGCAGCCCACGGGAGATGATCGGAAACATTCAGTACTTC.

Worth noting for this clonotype: A much larger clone lies a single base off, so this may be a read error. The J gene is TRBJ2-7, the V gene TRBV28, with 10 bases aligning to TRBD1. CDR1 MDHEN and CDR2 SYDVKM come from the germline V gene. The CDR3 spans 15 residues. Trimming took 5 bases from V and 9 from J; bases not matched to a gene: 13. The CDR3 DNA sequence: TGTGCCAGCAGTGTGGGTGGGACAGGGGTACGGGGGCAGTACTTC. This gives the protein CASSVGGTGVRGQYF.

V is TRBV7-2 and J is TRBJ2-7; D not resolved. The V gene lost 0 bases and the J gene lost 2 bases, with 11 bases spanning the gap. The CDR3 covers 15 residues. CDR1 and CDR2 (germline): SGHTA, FQGNSA. CDR3 sequence (DNA): TGTGCCAGCAGCTTAGCGTCCATCATTGCCTACGAGCAGTACTTC. Its protein is CASSLASIIAYEQYF. The variable domain in full, with the rest retrieved from reference TRBV7-2 and TRBJ2-7, is GAGVSQSPSNKVTEKGKDVELRCDPISGHTALYWYRQSLGQGLEFLIYFQGNSAPDKSGLPSDRFSAERTGGSVSTLTIQRTQQEDSAVYLCASSLASIIAYEQYFGPGTRLTVT.

This chain joins TRBV5-6 and TRBJ2-5; D is perhaps TRBD1 (6 bases). Trimming stripped 0 bases from V and 3 bases from J, with 9 bases between. CDR3 length: 14 residues. Germline V gene lookup returns CDR1 SGHDT and CDR2 YYEEEE. The CDR3 loop reads CASSLGRGEETQYF. CDR3 DNA sequence: TGTGCCAGCAGCTTGGGCAGGGGAGAAGAGACCCAGTACTTC.

This clonotype was picked up many times. The chain joins TRBV7-6 to TRBJ1-1, with D possibly being TRBD1 (5 bases). The germline V gene has CDR1 SGHVS and CDR2 FNYEAQ. The CDR3 is 14 residues long. Trimming took off 5 bases at V and 6 bases at J, with 16 bases between the two ends. The CDR3 region has the DNA TGTGCCAGCAGCCCTGGGCCGGGGGAGTCTGAAGCTTTCTTT. It is translated as CASSPGPGESEAFF.